This note documents a single T cell receptor (beta chain) sequence. This CDR3 comprises 12 residues. The germline V gene has CDR1 SNHLY and CDR2 FYNNEI. V lost 4 bases, J lost 8 bases, and 11 bases lay in between. Only in-frame clones appear in the TCRdb table, and some are missing; sequencing was by immunoSEQ multiplex PCR. The sample lists about 79,000 clones, approximately 78% occurring once. This entry comes from a study of PD-1 blockade in mismatch repair-deficient tumors. J is TRBJ1-1 and V is TRBV2, with D maybe TRBD1 (6 bases). Sequenced material: peripheral blood, taken 44 weeks after starting pembrolizumab. The sequence was collected from an adult with mismatch repair-deficient cancer. The CDR3 reads CASSGQGLEAFF. CDR3 nucleotides: TGTGCCAGCAGTGGTCAGGGGTTGGAAGCTTTCTTT.